This T cell receptor (beta chain) derives from a study of blood T cell repertoires in COVID-19. In the authors' workflow: Counts of nucleated cells, estimated from reference gene primer amplification, were obtained. TCRdb keeps only in-frame clones here, not all; method: immunoSEQ multiplex PCR. D and trimming come from the DNA, and the V and J calls and clone size come from that table. The sample lists about 480,000 clones; 85% to 90% were seen once. This clone was detected only once. V lost 3 bases, J lost 4 bases, and 3 bases stayed unmatched. CDR1 and CDR2 from the germline V gene are SQVTM and ANQGSEA. CDR3 length: 13 amino acids.

This sequence joins TRBV29-1 and TRBJ2-1; TRBD2 matches 7 bases. Sequenced: PBMCs or T cells enriched from blood (not recorded which). The TCR comes from a woman aged 40 to 49 who had recovered from COVID-19. This chain's CDR3 is CSVERESYNEQFF. Written as DNA, the CDR3 is TGCAGCGTTGAGCGGGAGAGTTACAATGAGCAGTTCTTC.